This T cell receptor (beta chain) stems from a study of blood T cell repertoires in COVID-19 (TCRdb year 2020). At the level of the whole study: Samples covering the acute and convalescent phases of COVID-19 were provided by collaborators in the United States, Italy and Spain. The prospective study material was composed of cDNA or gDNA derived from T cells, B-cell-depleted T cells, or PBMCs. Deeply sampled blood TCRbeta repertoires from subjects exposed to, actively infected with, or recovered from COVID-19 were included in the dataset. The repertoires were released in a freely available public database meant as a resource for research on the immune response to SARS-CoV-2. The samples were drawn from the first 160 participants of the ongoing ImmuneRACE study and from 950 to 1,500 subjects provided by 6 global collaborators. A de-identified subject ID, COVID-19 status, age in years and sex were almost always included in the sample metadata. Where available, HLA class I and class II types were obtained from metadata supplied by the sample provider rather than from assay-based typing. Broad study findings and their caveats: Clinical and demographic metadata were provided uncurated, with the amount varying by source and participant.

About this clone itself: What antigen it recognizes has not been identified. Per-base quality was not reported, and no clone a single base away is much larger than it.

TCRbeta CDR3 regions were amplified from genomic DNA by means of the immunoSEQ Assay, a bias-controlled multiplex PCR. Processing in the source paper ran as follows. Nucleated cell counts per sample were estimated from amplification of reference gene primers within the assay. To quantify the absolute abundance of each unique TCRbeta CDR3 rearrangement, sequence reads were collapsed and filtered. For each sample, productive Simpson clonality was calculated by taking the square root of Simpson's diversity index across productive rearrangements. As stored in TCRdb, this immuneACCESS dataset retains in-frame rearrangements with V and J assigned. A fraction of the clones does not appear; measured against another copy, unresolved V genes explain less than half of the discrepancy, and the remainder lacks a known reason. D and trimming come from the DNA, and the V and J calls and clone size come from that table. This sample is represented by around 76,000 clones; approximately 85% of them were singletons. Of the sample, 5.1% is held by the ten largest clones.

The germline V gene gives CDR1 as SGHRS and CDR2 as YFSETQ. From the cysteine through the phenylalanine, the CDR3 covers 14 amino acids. Only the CDR3 region is kept as DNA, spanning 42 bases read in frame from base 1. V is pruned by 8 bases and J by 3 bases, leaving 8 bases of the junction without a gene match. Collaborating institutions collected whole blood in K2EDTA tubes following their own protocols. Collaborator samples were shipped for TCRbeta analysis as frozen whole blood, isolated PBMCs, or DNA extracted from either sample type. Input material: peripheral blood. The chain is made from TRBV5-1 and TRBJ2-5; TRBD1 lines up with 9 middle nucleotides. The clonotype originates from a man older than 75 with acute or convalescent COVID-19. The CDR3 region reads CASLWGQGEETQYF. Read as DNA, the sequence is TGCGCCAGTCTCTGGGGACAGGGCGAAGAGACCCAGTACTTC.